Sequencing of this TCR beta chain was carried out in a study of early T cells in non-severe SARS-CoV-2 infection. Germline CDR1 SGHNT, CDR2 YYREEE (reference sequence). The CDR3 is made up of 16 amino acids. V gave up 4 bases and J gave up 0 bases, with 14 bases separating them. TCRdb analysed the 5' RACE reads with MiXCR anew, one entry per CDR3 protein. Among approximately 69,000 distinct CDR3 sequences listed, roughly 8.7% were seen once. This clonotype was detected once. This receptor was identified in an adult who was a healthcare worker with PCR-confirmed SARS-CoV-2 infection or an uninfected control (not recorded which). The V call is TRBV5-4, the J call TRBJ2-1; TRBD2 is a possible D gene (6 bases). The sequenced sample was whole blood. DNA of the CDR3: TGTGCCAGCAGCGCGGGATCTTCCCTCTCCTACAATGAGCAGTTCTTC. Residues: CASSAGSSLSYNEQFF.